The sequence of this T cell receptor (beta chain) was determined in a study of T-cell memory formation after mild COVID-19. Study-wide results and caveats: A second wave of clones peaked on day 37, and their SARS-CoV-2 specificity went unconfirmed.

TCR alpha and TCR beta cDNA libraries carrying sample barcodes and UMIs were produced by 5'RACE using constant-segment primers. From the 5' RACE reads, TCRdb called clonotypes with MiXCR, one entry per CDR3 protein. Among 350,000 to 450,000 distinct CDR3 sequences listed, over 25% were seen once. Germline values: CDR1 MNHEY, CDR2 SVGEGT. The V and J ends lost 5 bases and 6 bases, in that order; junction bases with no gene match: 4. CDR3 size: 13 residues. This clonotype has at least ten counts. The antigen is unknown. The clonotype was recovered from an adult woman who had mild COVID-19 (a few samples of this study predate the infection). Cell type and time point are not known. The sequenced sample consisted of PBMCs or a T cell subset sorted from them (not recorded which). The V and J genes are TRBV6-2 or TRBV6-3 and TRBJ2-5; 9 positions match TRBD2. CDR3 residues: CASSQSGGKTQYF. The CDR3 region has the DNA TGTGCCAGCAGTCAAAGCGGGGGGAAGACCCAGTACTTC.